Listed below are T cell receptor beta chains from one sample, sequenced in a study of beta chain features in type 1 diabetes. Data came from immunoSEQ multiplex PCR; TCRdb stores just in-frame clones and leaves some out. The data hold hundreds of thousands of clones, with 15% observed a single time. Sequenced material: naive CD4+ T cells from blood. Every receptor here comes from a man aged 18 to 30 with type 1 diabetes. Each CDR3 is given with its conserved first and last residue.

>TRBV4-1|14
CASAADRVNTEAFF
>TRBV7-8|16
CASSLRLAGSTDTQYF
>TRBV28|11
CASLRYNEQFF
>TRBV19|17
CASTFSGTGLRNQPQHF
>TRBV7-9|12
CASSPWDSSAYF
>TRBV5-1|14
CASSFGQTNSPLHF
>TRBV7-8|15
CASSLLGAEGETQYF
>TRBV9|17
CASSTTSGRAWFDEQFF
>TRBV5-4|15
CASSSSSGGAGTQYF
>TRBV5-8|17
CASSLGAWGGADYGYTF
>TRBV25-1|15
CASSDGGLAVYEQYF
>TRBV6-5|13
CASRQDSYTEAFF
>TRBV30|13
CAWARQGNSPLHF
>TRBV18|12
CASSPQNNEQFF
>TRBV28|15
CASSSPAVLTDTQYF
>TRBV28|16
CASSLLAGDTYNEQFF
>TRBV5-1|16
CASSTPAGRITGELFF
>TRBV4-3|16
CASSQDSGSSNSPLHF
>TRBV19|14
CASSMTIMNTEAFF
>TRBV5-6|15
CASRQGLAGFYEQYF
>TRBV19|14
CASSIVPGLGGQFF
>TRBV10-3|16
CAISENRIAGAGEQFF
>TRBV7-9|13
CASSFRQGDGYTF
>TRBV5-1|13
CASSRQGAETQYF
>TRBV9|15
CASSGADPSYNEQFF
>TRBV4-1|17
CASSLAPGTGGTYEQYF